The clone carrying this TCR beta chain was observed a few times. The protocol was immunoSEQ multiplex PCR, while the TCRdb copy is restricted to in-frame clones and leaves out a portion. This table holds 50,000 or so clones, around 92% found once. These data come from a study of memory CD8 T cells in hepatitis C reinfection. Looking at the study overall: Pre-reinfection sampling occurred 55 to 20 weeks ahead of detected reinfection.

The germline CDR1 and CDR2 sequences are SQVTM and ANQGSEA. J was trimmed by 3 bases and V by 2 bases; bases with no gene match: 9. The CDR3 contains 16 residues. As to time point: pre-reinfection, 55 to 20 weeks before reinfection detection. TCR sequencing was done directly ex vivo on sorted cells, without expansion in vitro. The TCR sequence derives from a man aged 18-30 years with hepatitis C virus infection. The J gene is TRBJ2-3, the V gene TRBV29-1; TRBD1 matches 9 bases. The sequenced material came from naive CD8+ T cells sorted from blood. The CDR3 region is CSVEKGTGLSTDTQYF. CDR3 DNA: TGCAGCGTTGAAAAGGGGACAGGGCTTAGTACAGATACGCAGTATTTT.